This T cell receptor beta chain was captured in a study of T cells in localized non-small cell lung cancer. Overall study results and limits: Adjacent lung exhibited a median of 57 among the 100 most abundant tumor clones. Because researchers sequenced only one region of the tumor, heterogeneity is still possible.

Details on this clone: Its antigen is not identified.

Trimming cost V 4 bases and J 6 bases, with 22 bases left between them. CDR1 and CDR2 from the germline V gene are SGHTA and FQGNSA. The CDR3 is 16 amino acids. The protocol was immunoSEQ multiplex PCR, while the TCRdb copy is restricted to in-frame clones and leaves out a portion. The sample has about 21,000 clones; 70% to 90% are singletons. Sample: peripheral blood, taken before any cancer treatment. The receptor was derived from a male donor older than 55 with stage I squamous cell lung carcinoma. The rearrangement joins TRBV7-2 to TRBJ2-7; D is undetermined. CDR3 sequence: CASSSSGVAGFREQYF. The CDR3 region has the DNA TGTGCCAGCAGCTCGTCGGGCGTCGCAGGCTTTCGCGAGCAGTACTTC. The full variable domain, rest sourced from reference TRBV7-2 and TRBJ2-7, is GAGVSQSPSNKVTEKGKDVELRCDPISGHTALYWYRQSLGQGLEFLIYFQGNSAPDKSGLPSDRFSAERTGGSVSTLTIQRTQQEDSAVYLCASSSSGVAGFREQYFGPGTRLTVT.